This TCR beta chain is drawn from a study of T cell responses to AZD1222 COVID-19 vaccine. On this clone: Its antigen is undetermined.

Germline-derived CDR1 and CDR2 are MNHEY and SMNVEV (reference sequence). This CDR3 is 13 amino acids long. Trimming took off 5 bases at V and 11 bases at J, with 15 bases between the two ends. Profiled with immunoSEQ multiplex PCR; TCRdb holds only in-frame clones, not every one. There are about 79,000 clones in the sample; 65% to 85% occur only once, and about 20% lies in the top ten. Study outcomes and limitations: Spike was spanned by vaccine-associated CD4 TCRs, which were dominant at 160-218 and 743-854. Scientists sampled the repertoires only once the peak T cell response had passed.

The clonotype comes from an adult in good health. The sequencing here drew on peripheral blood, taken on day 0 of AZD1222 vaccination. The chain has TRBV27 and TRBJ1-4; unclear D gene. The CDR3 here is CASSPRASEKLFF. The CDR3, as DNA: TGTGCCAGCAGTCCTCGAGCCTCCGAGAAACTGTTTTTT. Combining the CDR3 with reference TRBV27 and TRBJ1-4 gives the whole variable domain EAQVTQNPRYLITVTGKKLTVTCSQNMNHEYMSWYRQDPGLGLRQIYYSMNVEVTDKGDVPEGYKVSRKEKRNFPLILESPSPNQTSLYFCASSPRASEKLFFGSGTQLSVL.